These T cell receptor beta chains were read from a single sample in a study of blood T cell repertoires in COVID-19. Profiled with immunoSEQ multiplex PCR; TCRdb holds only in-frame clones, not every one. This sample yields 50,000 to 75,000 clones, of which around 77% are seen a single time; about 20% belongs to the top ten. Material: peripheral blood. These receptors came from an elderly man with active or convalescent COVID-19. CDR3s include the opening cysteine and the closing phenylalanine or tryptophan. A D gene is named only where the DNA matches it firmly. Not every row has a clone size; where given, it reads once, few, many or a size class.

v_call: TRBV7-9; clone_size: -; j_call: TRBJ2-2; d_call: TRBD1; cdr3_aa: CASSAPDRGTGELFF; cdr3_nt: TGTGCCAGCAGCGCCCCAGACAGGGGGACCGGGGAGCTGTTTTTT
v_call: TRBV6-5; clone_size: -; j_call: TRBJ2-3; d_call: TRBD2; cdr3_aa: CASTPLAGGPDTQYF; cdr3_nt: TGTGCCAGCACCCCCTTGGCGGGGGGGCCAGATACGCAGTATTTT
v_call: TRBV19; clone_size: few; j_call: TRBJ2-7; d_call: TRBD2; cdr3_aa: CASSPWGGGIYEQYF; cdr3_nt: TGTGCCAGTAGCCCCTGGGGCGGGGGGATATACGAGCAGTACTTC
v_call: TRBV2; clone_size: -; j_call: TRBJ1-4; d_call: -; cdr3_aa: CASGGERLANEKLFF; cdr3_nt: TGTGCCAGCGGGGGGGAAAGGCTTGCTAATGAAAAACTGTTTTTT
v_call: TRBV10-3; clone_size: many; j_call: TRBJ2-7; d_call: TRBD1; cdr3_aa: CAISERSSDRGHQYF; cdr3_nt: TGTGCCATCAGTGAGAGATCGAGTGACAGGGGGCATCAGTACTTC
v_call: TRBV9; clone_size: -; j_call: TRBJ2-1; d_call: -; cdr3_aa: CASSAQGLLGEQFF; cdr3_nt: TGTGCCAGCAGCGCGCAGGGCCTTCTGGGTGAGCAGTTCTTC
v_call: TRBV10-3; clone_size: once; j_call: TRBJ2-7; d_call: -; cdr3_aa: CAISDIYEQYF; cdr3_nt: TGTGCCATCAGTGATATCTACGAGCAGTACTTC
v_call: TRBV19; clone_size: -; j_call: TRBJ2-4; d_call: -; cdr3_aa: CASAHRVGIQYF; cdr3_nt: TGTGCCAGTGCCCACAGGGTAGGGATTCAGTACTTC
v_call: TRBV28; clone_size: -; j_call: TRBJ1-2; d_call: TRBD1; cdr3_aa: CASRLPRGGSIGYTF; cdr3_nt: TGTGCCAGCAGACTCCCACGAGGGGGCAGTATCGGCTACACCTTC
v_call: TRBV27; clone_size: many; j_call: TRBJ2-2; d_call: -; cdr3_aa: CASSEQHTGELFF; cdr3_nt: TGTGCCAGCAGTGAGCAACACACCGGGGAGCTGTTTTTT
v_call: TRBV3-1/TRBV3-2; clone_size: -; j_call: TRBJ2-3; d_call: -; cdr3_aa: CASSPTGRGAQYF; cdr3_nt: TGTGCCAGCAGCCCAACCGGAAGGGGCGCGCAGTATTTT
v_call: TRBV28; clone_size: -; j_call: TRBJ1-2; d_call: -; cdr3_aa: CASRTGEQGYTF; cdr3_nt: TGTGCCAGCAGAACAGGAGAACAGGGCTACACCTTC
v_call: TRBV7-9; clone_size: -; j_call: TRBJ1-2; d_call: -; cdr3_aa: CASSRAATGRNGYTF; cdr3_nt: TGTGCCAGCAGCCGCGCGGCAACAGGGCGGAATGGCTACACCTTC
v_call: TRBV10-3; clone_size: -; j_call: TRBJ2-1; d_call: TRBD1; cdr3_aa: CAISEGPDRGQLVVAVTSYNEQFF; cdr3_nt: TGTGCCATCAGCGAGGGACCGGACAGGGGGCAGCTAGTGGTGGCAGTGACATCCTACAATGAGCAGTTCTTC
v_call: TRBV19; clone_size: -; j_call: TRBJ1-4; d_call: -; cdr3_aa: CASRRTDDQEKLFF; cdr3_nt: TGTGCCAGTAGGAGGACAGACGATCAAGAAAAACTGTTTTTT
v_call: TRBV6-6; clone_size: few; j_call: TRBJ1-4; d_call: -; cdr3_aa: CASSYVRDGKLFF; cdr3_nt: TGTGCCAGCAGTTACGTCAGGGATGGAAAACTGTTTTTT
v_call: TRBV28; clone_size: once; j_call: TRBJ1-6; d_call: -; cdr3_aa: CASSLWPSPLHF; cdr3_nt: TGTGCCAGCAGTTTGTGGCCTTCACCCCTCCACTTT
v_call: TRBV4-1; clone_size: few; j_call: TRBJ2-7; d_call: -; cdr3_aa: CASSQDWTSYEQYF; cdr3_nt: TGCGCCAGCAGCCAAGATTGGACATCCTACGAGCAGTACTTC
v_call: TRBV28; clone_size: -; j_call: TRBJ2-5; d_call: -; cdr3_aa: CASSFADSLGETQYF; cdr3_nt: TGTGCCAGCAGTTTCGCGGACAGTCTAGGGGAGACCCAGTACTTC
v_call: TRBV18; clone_size: -; j_call: TRBJ1-5; d_call: TRBD1; cdr3_aa: CASSATGTATEPQHF; cdr3_nt: TGTGCCAGCTCAGCCACAGGGACAGCGACAGAGCCCCAGCATTTT
v_call: TRBV28; clone_size: -; j_call: TRBJ2-7; d_call: -; cdr3_aa: CASSLDEVEQYF; cdr3_nt: TGTGCCAGCAGTTTAGATGAGGTCGAGCAGTACTTC
v_call: TRBV4-1; clone_size: -; j_call: TRBJ2-7; d_call: -; cdr3_aa: CASSQRWRDQGDEQYF; cdr3_nt: TGCGCCAGCAGCCAAAGGTGGCGGGACCAAGGAGACGAGCAGTACTTC
v_call: TRBV6-1; clone_size: -; j_call: TRBJ1-6; d_call: -; cdr3_aa: CASSVGRGSGFTSPLHF; cdr3_nt: TGTGCCAGCAGTGTCGGGAGGGGGTCAGGATTCACTTCACCCCTCCACTTT
v_call: TRBV9; clone_size: -; j_call: TRBJ1-3; d_call: TRBD1; cdr3_aa: CASSVGGTGGFSGNTIYF; cdr3_nt: TGTGCCAGCAGCGTAGGAGGGACAGGGGGTTTCTCTGGAAACACCATATATTTT
v_call: TRBV5-1; clone_size: -; j_call: TRBJ2-7; d_call: TRBD1; cdr3_aa: CASSLGQGLGEQYF; cdr3_nt: TGCGCCAGCAGCTTGGGACAGGGTCTTGGGGAGCAGTACTTC
v_call: TRBV19; clone_size: -; j_call: TRBJ1-5; d_call: -; cdr3_aa: CASSIGGLQPQHF; cdr3_nt: TGTGCCAGTAGTATTGGGGGACTTCAGCCCCAGCATTTT
v_call: TRBV18; clone_size: once; j_call: TRBJ1-1; d_call: -; cdr3_aa: CASSGEMNTEAFF; cdr3_nt: TGTGCCAGCTCGGGCGAGATGAACACTGAAGCTTTCTTT
v_call: TRBV5-6; clone_size: -; j_call: TRBJ2-3; d_call: TRBD1; cdr3_aa: CASSLVTGRTDTQYF; cdr3_nt: TGTGCCAGCAGCTTGGTGACAGGGCGCACAGATACGCAGTATTTT
v_call: TRBV7-3; clone_size: once; j_call: TRBJ1-1; d_call: TRBD1; cdr3_aa: CASSLRQGGDAEAFF; cdr3_nt: TGTGCCAGCAGCTTAAGACAGGGGGGTGATGCTGAAGCTTTCTTT
v_call: TRBV28; clone_size: -; j_call: TRBJ1-5; d_call: TRBD1; cdr3_aa: CASSPRQGVIQPQHF; cdr3_nt: TGTGCCAGCAGTCCCCGACAGGGGGTGATTCAGCCCCAGCATTTT
v_call: TRBV18; clone_size: -; j_call: TRBJ1-1; d_call: TRBD1; cdr3_aa: CASSPGLGGSNTEAFF; cdr3_nt: TGTGCCAGCTCACCTGGATTAGGGGGCTCGAACACTGAAGCTTTCTTT
v_call: TRBV3-1/TRBV3-2; clone_size: -; j_call: TRBJ1-1; d_call: -; cdr3_aa: CASSPGFTEAFF; cdr3_nt: TGTGCCAGCAGCCCAGGGTTCACTGAAGCTTTCTTT
v_call: TRBV9; clone_size: -; j_call: TRBJ2-3; d_call: TRBD2; cdr3_aa: CASSVTTSGGADTQYF; cdr3_nt: TGTGCCAGCAGCGTTACAACTAGCGGGGGGGCGGATACGCAGTATTTT
v_call: TRBV29-1; clone_size: -; j_call: TRBJ2-7; d_call: TRBD1; cdr3_aa: CSVVGTGAYEQYF; cdr3_nt: TGCAGCGTTGTGGGGACAGGGGCTTACGAGCAGTACTTC
v_call: TRBV21-1; clone_size: few; j_call: TRBJ1-4; d_call: -; cdr3_aa: CARGTEDNRRTNEKLFF; cdr3_nt: TGTGCCAGGGGGACAGAGGACAACCGCCGAACTAATGAAAAACTGTTTTTT
v_call: TRBV14; clone_size: -; j_call: TRBJ2-5; d_call: -; cdr3_aa: CASSQDLVGLKYF; cdr3_nt: TGTGCCAGCAGCCAAGATCTAGTCGGCTTGAAGTACTTC
v_call: TRBV7-8; clone_size: -; j_call: TRBJ1-5; d_call: TRBD1; cdr3_aa: CASSLVGQGVRQPQHF; cdr3_nt: TGTGCCAGCAGCTTAGTCGGGCAGGGGGTTCGTCAGCCCCAGCATTTT
v_call: TRBV7-9; clone_size: -; j_call: TRBJ2-1; d_call: -; cdr3_aa: CASSFLPRDLAHNEQFF; cdr3_nt: TGTGCCAGCAGCTTCCTCCCCCGGGACTTAGCCCACAATGAGCAGTTCTTC
v_call: TRBV27; clone_size: -; j_call: TRBJ2-3; d_call: TRBD2; cdr3_aa: CASSLGTSGRDTQYF; cdr3_nt: TGTGCCAGCAGCCTCGGTACTAGCGGGAGGGATACGCAGTATTTT
v_call: TRBV6-4; clone_size: -; j_call: TRBJ2-3; d_call: TRBD2; cdr3_aa: CASSDGRATDTQYF; cdr3_nt: TGTGCCAGCAGTGACGGGAGGGCCACAGATACGCAGTATTTT
v_call: TRBV9; clone_size: once; j_call: TRBJ2-5; d_call: TRBD2; cdr3_aa: CASSVGTSGSLIRETQYF; cdr3_nt: TGTGCCAGCAGCGTAGGGACTAGCGGGAGCTTGATCCGGGAGACCCAGTACTTC
v_call: TRBV11-2; clone_size: -; j_call: TRBJ2-4; d_call: TRBD2; cdr3_aa: CASSLDGTSGNIQYF; cdr3_nt: TGTGCCAGCAGCTTAGATGGGACTAGCGGAAACATTCAGTACTTC
v_call: TRBV6-5; clone_size: few; j_call: TRBJ1-5; d_call: TRBD1; cdr3_aa: CASSWTGGDQPQHF; cdr3_nt: TGTGCCAGCAGTTGGACAGGGGGGGATCAGCCCCAGCATTTT
v_call: TRBV5-8; clone_size: once; j_call: TRBJ2-1; d_call: -; cdr3_aa: CASSSGGPVYNEQFF; cdr3_nt: TGTGCCAGCAGCTCGGGCGGGCCGGTATACAATGAGCAGTTCTTC
v_call: TRBV7-9; clone_size: -; j_call: TRBJ2-2; d_call: -; cdr3_aa: CASSSTAVGNTGELFF; cdr3_nt: TGTGCCAGCAGCTCAACCGCAGTTGGTAACACCGGGGAGCTGTTTTTT
v_call: TRBV10-3; clone_size: -; j_call: TRBJ2-7; d_call: -; cdr3_aa: CAISETRDFYEQYF; cdr3_nt: TGTGCCATCAGTGAGACACGGGACTTCTACGAGCAGTACTTC
v_call: TRBV4-1; clone_size: -; j_call: TRBJ2-7; d_call: TRBD2; cdr3_aa: CASSPGLAGVPKQYF; cdr3_nt: TGCGCCAGCAGCCCAGGACTAGCGGGAGTTCCGAAGCAGTACTTC
v_call: TRBV9; clone_size: -; j_call: TRBJ2-2; d_call: -; cdr3_aa: CASSVYRENTGELFF; cdr3_nt: TGTGCCAGCAGCGTATATCGGGAAAACACCGGGGAGCTGTTTTTT
v_call: TRBV7-9; clone_size: -; j_call: TRBJ2-7; d_call: TRBD2; cdr3_aa: CASSLSLAGVREQYF; cdr3_nt: TGTGCCAGCAGCTTATCCCTAGCGGGAGTGCGGGAGCAGTACTTC
v_call: TRBV7-9; clone_size: once; j_call: TRBJ2-3; d_call: TRBD2; cdr3_aa: CASSLVPSGFTDTQYF; cdr3_nt: TGTGCCAGCAGCTTAGTCCCTAGCGGGTTCACAGATACGCAGTATTTT
v_call: TRBV4-1; clone_size: -; j_call: TRBJ2-7; d_call: TRBD2; cdr3_aa: CASSQASGSKSYEQYF; cdr3_nt: TGCGCCAGCAGCCAAGCCAGCGGGAGTAAGTCCTACGAGCAGTACTTC
v_call: TRBV5-1; clone_size: -; j_call: TRBJ2-3; d_call: TRBD2; cdr3_aa: CASSWSSGGSDTQYF; cdr3_nt: TGCGCCAGCAGCTGGTCTAGCGGGGGCTCAGATACGCAGTATTTT
v_call: TRBV7-2; clone_size: -; j_call: TRBJ2-1; d_call: -; cdr3_aa: CASQQRLASNEQFF; cdr3_nt: TGTGCCAGCCAACAGAGGCTAGCGAGCAATGAGCAGTTCTTC
v_call: TRBV12-3/TRBV12-4; clone_size: once; j_call: TRBJ2-7; d_call: TRBD2; cdr3_aa: CASSREVSYEQYF; cdr3_nt: TGTGCCAGCAGTCGGGAGGTCTCCTACGAGCAGTACTTC
v_call: TRBV24-1; clone_size: -; j_call: TRBJ2-2; d_call: TRBD2; cdr3_aa: CATSQFFWAGGYEDTGELFF; cdr3_nt: TGTGCCACCAGTCAATTTTTTTGGGCGGGAGGATATGAAGACACCGGGGAGCTGTTTTTT